These T cell receptor beta chains were read from a single sample in a study of PD-L1 blockade in urothelial cancer. TCRdb keeps only in-frame clones here, not all; method: immunoSEQ multiplex PCR. The sample includes over 30,000 clones, over 70% of them seen just once. The starting material was PBMCs, obtained around atezolizumab (anti-PD-L1) treatment. These receptors were taken from a man aged 60-69 years with urothelial cancer. The CDR3 runs from the conserved cysteine through the conserved F or W. A D gene is named only where the DNA matches it firmly. Not all rows give a size; the values are once, few, many and, for expanded clones, a class.

>TRBV9|-|-|TRBJ2-1
CASPADGRPPHEQFF
TGTGCCAGCCCCGCGGACGGGAGACCCCCCCATGAGCAGTTCTTC
>TRBV7-2|-|TRBD2|TRBJ2-3
CASSTGLAGGPRADTQYF
TGTGCCAGCAGCACTGGACTAGCGGGAGGGCCACGGGCAGATACGCAGTATTTT
>TRBV21-1|-|-|TRBJ2-7
CASSKERRICPDRGFHEQYF
TGTGCCAGCAGCAAAGAAAGAAGGATCTGTCCGGACAGGGGGTTCCACGAGCAGTACTTC
>TRBV9|once|-|TRBJ2-5
CASSATGETQYF
TGTGCCAGCAGCGCAACGGGAGAGACCCAGTACTTC
>TRBV2|-|TRBD2|TRBJ2-5
CASNREGQQETQYF
TGTGCCAGCAATAGGGAGGGGCAGCAAGAGACCCAGTACTTC
>TRBV29-1|-|-|TRBJ1-1
CSVGNQFPAFF
TGCAGCGTCGGTAACCAATTCCCAGCTTTCTTT
>TRBV28|few|TRBD1|TRBJ1-5
CASSFRTGDQPQHF
TGTGCCAGCAGTTTTCGGACAGGGGACCAGCCCCAGCATTTT
>TRBV7-7|-|TRBD2|TRBJ2-5
CASSPGTSGTGETQYF
TGTGCTAGCAGCCCCGGGACTAGCGGGACGGGAGAGACCCAGTACTTC
>TRBV5-1|-|TRBD1|TRBJ1-3
CASRYGQGNTIYF
TGCGCCAGCAGATATGGACAGGGGAACACCATATATTTT
>TRBV7-2|-|-|TRBJ2-2
CASSRDRKNTGELFF
TGTGCCAGCAGTAGAGACAGGAAGAACACCGGGGAGCTGTTTTTT
>TRBV29-1|-|-|TRBJ1-3
CSVEKQGNTIYF
TGCAGCGTTGAAAAACAGGGAAACACCATATATTTT
>TRBV9|-|-|TRBJ2-3
CASGAVTDTQYF
TGTGCCAGCGGAGCAGTCACAGATACGCAGTATTTT
>TRBV5-6|-|TRBD2|TRBJ2-7
CASSKAGYSYEQYF
TGTGCCAGCAGCAAAGCGGGATACTCCTACGAGCAGTACTTC
>TRBV18|medium-sized|-|TRBJ2-3
CASSRISGYTDTQYF
TGTGCCAGCTCACGAATCTCGGGATACACAGATACGCAGTATTTT
>TRBV12-5|-|-|TRBJ2-5
CASGSIVETQYF
TGTGCTAGTGGTTCTATCGTTGAGACCCAGTACTTC
>TRBV7-2|-|TRBD1|TRBJ2-7
CASNEQGYEQYF
TGTGCCAGCAACGAACAGGGGTACGAGCAGTACTTC
>TRBV7-9|few|-|TRBJ2-7
CASSLGLTGTSYEQYF
TGTGCCAGCAGCTTAGGATTGACAGGGACTTCCTACGAGCAGTACTTC
>TRBV7-2|-|-|TRBJ2-7
CASSIGRSYEQYF
TGTGCCAGCAGCATAGGCAGATCCTACGAGCAGTACTTC
>TRBV10-3|-|TRBD1|TRBJ2-7
CAIRRTGNSYEQYF
TGTGCCATCAGACGGACAGGGAACTCCTACGAGCAGTACTTC
>TRBV7-7|-|-|TRBJ2-3
CASSLARADTQYF
TGTGCTAGCAGCTTAGCGCGTGCAGATACGCAGTATTTT
>TRBV30|-|TRBD1|TRBJ1-2
CAWSEYGTDNYGYTF
TGTGCCTGGAGTGAGTACGGGACAGATAACTATGGCTACACCTTC
>TRBV27|-|TRBD2|TRBJ2-7
CASSPSGLHEQYF
TGTGCCAGTAGCCCTAGCGGTCTCCACGAGCAGTACTTC
>TRBV5-8|-|-|TRBJ1-5
CASSLGQISNQPQHF
TGTGCCAGCAGCTTAGGACAGATTAGCAATCAGCCCCAGCATTTT
>TRBV5-1|-|-|TRBJ1-1
CASSLLQGGTEAFF
TGCGCCAGCAGCCTACTCCAGGGAGGCACTGAAGCTTTCTTT
>TRBV14|-|-|TRBJ1-5
CASSQDISQPQHF
TGTGCCAGCAGCCAAGATATCAGTCAGCCCCAGCATTTT
>TRBV6-1|once|-|TRBJ2-7
CASSGGTTAYEQYF
TGTGCCAGCAGTGGAGGGACAACCGCCTACGAGCAGTACTTC
>TRBV7-9|-|-|TRBJ2-3
CASSLATEDTQYF
TGTGCCAGCAGTTTAGCTACAGAGGATACGCAGTATTTT
>TRBV18|-|TRBD2|TRBJ2-4
CASSPQQAGGSKNIQYF
TGTGCCAGCTCACCACAGCAGGCGGGAGGGTCCAAAAACATTCAGTACTTC
>TRBV4-2|-|TRBD2|TRBJ2-5
CASSQDGLAGGPSETQYF
TGTGCCAGCAGCCAAGACGGACTAGCGGGAGGGCCCTCCGAGACCCAGTACTTC